The clone carrying this TCR beta chain was seen only once. The germline V gene has CDR1 SGHNT and CDR2 YYREEE (reference sequence). CDR3 length: 15 residues. The V and J ends lost 0 bases and 6 bases, in that order; junction bases with no gene match: 3. These data belong to a study of blood T cell repertoires in COVID-19. Study-level information: In each case, the material was cDNA or gDNA derived from T cells, B-cell-depleted T cells, or PBMCs.

The method was immunoSEQ multiplex PCR; TCRdb's version includes in-frame clones alone and lacks a portion of them. The repertoire has hundreds of thousands of clones, around 84% of them found once; the top ten carry around 4%. Material for sequencing was PBMCs or T cells enriched from blood (not recorded which). The TCR comes from a man aged 25-45 years who had recovered from COVID-19. The chain employs TRBV5-4 and TRBJ1-6; TRBD1 aligns across 7 bases. The CDR3 DNA is TGTGCCAGCAGCTTGGCAGGGGGTCGTAATTCACCCCTCCACTTT. Residues: CASSLAGGRNSPLHF.